These 24 T cell receptor beta chains originate from one sample sequenced in a study of T-cell memory formation after mild COVID-19. One entry per CDR3 protein results from TCRdb running MiXCR on the 5' RACE reads. The table lists roughly 580,000 distinct CDR3 sequences, around 17% of them singletons. The sample comprised PBMCs or a T cell subset sorted from them (not recorded which). The receptors were sampled from an adult woman who had mild COVID-19 (a few samples of this study predate the infection). Cell type and time point are not known.

The table lists this clonotype with many counts. Germline is not matched at one junction end, which may reflect a read error. This chain uses TRBV5-1 with TRBJ1-5, with unresolved D. Germline V lookup: CDR1 SGHRS, CDR2 YFSETQ. CDR3 length: 13 residues. Here the CDR3 DNA reads TGTGCCAGCAGCTTTGAAGGCAATCAGCCCCAGCATTTT. Its protein product is CASSFEGNQPQHF. Filled out from reference TRBV5-1 and TRBJ1-5, the complete variable domain reads KAGVTQTPRYLIKTRGQQVTLSCSPISGHRSVSWYQQTPGQGLQFLFEYFSETQRNKGNFPGRFSGRQFSNSRSEMNVSTLELGDSALYLCASSFEGNQPQHFGDGTRLSIL.

This clonotype occurred many times. The chain combines TRBV7-8 with TRBJ1-5, with D possibly TRBD1 on 5 matching bases. The CDR3 covers 15 residues. V was trimmed by 2 bases and J by 2 bases, leaving 10 bases between them. CDR1 is SGHVS, CDR2 FQNEAQ, per germline. The CDR3 reads CASSLSGGGNQPQHF. CDR3 bases: TGTGCCAGCAGCTTAAGCGGAGGGGGCAATCAGCCCCAGCATTTT.

This sequence joins TRBV12-3 or TRBV12-4 and TRBJ1-5; no clear D. The CDR3 is 14 amino acids. The ends were cut back, 8 bases at V and 3 bases at J, with 14 bases in the middle. The CDR3 DNA sequence: TGTGCCAGCGGACTGGCATTACTCAATCAGCCCCAGCATTTT. Translated, it gives CASGLALLNQPQHF.

In regard to this clonotype: A read error may account for a junction end that differs from germline. The genes are TRBV10-3 and TRBJ2-7, with 10 bases that match TRBD2. This CDR3 has 16 residues. The V gene's germline CDR1 is ENHRY and CDR2 SYGVKD. CDR3 residues: CAISESKAGGSSEQYF. As DNA, the CDR3 is TGTGCCATCAGTGAGTCTAAAGCGGGAGGGTCCTCCGAGCAGTACTTC.

This chain connects TRBV6-2 or TRBV6-3 to TRBJ2-7, with TRBD1 identical over 9 bases. The germline CDR1 and CDR2 sequences are MNHEY and SVGEGT. Trimming at V came to 4 bases and at J to 6 bases, leaving 7 bases not matched to a gene. CDR3 length: 14 amino acids. The CDR3 spells CASSSRDRAREQYF. The CDR3 DNA reads as TGTGCCAGCAGTTCCCGGGACAGGGCCCGCGAGCAGTACTTC.

This clonotype has more than one count but fewer than ten. The rearrangement joins TRBV6-5 to TRBJ1-1; unclear D gene. Deletions cut 0 bases from V and 0 bases from J, with 5 bases between. The germline gives CDR1 MNHEY, CDR2 SVGAGI. The CDR3 extends over 14 amino acids. The CDR3 sequence: CASSYSFMNTEAFF. Written as DNA, the CDR3 is TGTGCCAGCAGTTACTCGTTTATGAACACTGAAGCTTTCTTT.

This clonotype was seen a handful of times. The chain's CDR3 is CASRTGTLSSYEQYF. CDR3 DNA sequence: TGCGCCAGCAGGACCGGGACCCTAAGCTCCTACGAGCAGTACTTC. This sequence joins TRBV5-1 and TRBJ2-7, with D perhaps being TRBD1 or TRBD2 (5 bases each). V shed 5 bases and J shed 0 bases, with 15 bases lying between them. Germline V CDR1 and CDR2: SGHRS, YFSETQ. This CDR3 spans 15 amino acids.

This clonotype has a handful of counts. This sequence joins TRBV5-1 and TRBJ1-6, with D unclear. Germline lookup yields CDR1 SGHRS and CDR2 YFSETQ. V lost 0 bases and J lost 6, with 7 bases in between. This CDR3 is built from 14 residues. In nucleotides, the CDR3 is TGCGCCAGCAGCTTGGAACAGCTTAATTCACCCCTCCACTTT. It is translated as CASSLEQLNSPLHF.

This chain links TRBV7-2 with TRBJ2-1; 14 nucleotides line up with TRBD2. The CDR3 covers 15 residues. Germline values: CDR1 SGHTA, CDR2 FQGNSA. V lost 6 bases, J lost 7 bases, and 5 bases stayed unmatched. CDR3 DNA: TGTGCCAGCAGAGGGACTAGCGGGGGATGGAATGAGCAGTTCTTC. It yields the protein CASRGTSGGWNEQFF.

This clonotype was observed many times. The V and J genes are TRBV7-2 and TRBJ1-1; TRBD1 is a possible D gene (5 bases). Germline V gene sequence: CDR1 SGHTA, CDR2 FQGNSA. The length of the CDR3 is 15 residues. V lost 6 bases to trimming and J lost 3 bases, with 17 bases between them. Here the CDR3 DNA reads TGTGCCAGCAGTTATGCAGCACAGGTTCACACTGAAGCTTTCTTT. Translated, it gives CASSYAAQVHTEAFF.

This clonotype appeared a single time. V is TRBV7-2 and J is TRBJ2-1; unclear D gene. V was trimmed by 2 bases and J by 5 bases, leaving 16 bases between them. The germline V gene has CDR1 SGHTA and CDR2 FQGNSA. CDR3 length: 16 amino acids. The CDR3 loop is CASSLSLGTFHNEQFF. CDR3 bases: TGTGCCAGCAGCTTAAGTCTGGGAACGTTTCACAATGAGCAGTTCTTC.

Only a few counts were recorded for this clonotype. The gene calls are TRBV18 and TRBJ2-1; 9 nucleotides match TRBD1. Per germline, CDR1 KGHSH and CDR2 LQKENI. CDR3 length: 15 amino acids. V trimming: 4 bases; J trimming: 5 bases; junction bases outside the gene matches: 6. This CDR3 is CASSQGQGGNNEQFF. CDR3 sequence (DNA): TGTGCCAGCTCACAGGGACAGGGTGGAAACAATGAGCAGTTCTTC.

The V and J genes are TRBV20-1 and TRBJ2-2; 8 nucleotides line up with TRBD1. Germline CDR1 DFQATT, CDR2 SNEGSKA (reference sequence). The V segment lost 5 bases and the J segment 4 bases; nucleotides outside the gene matches: 3. CDR3 length: 13 residues. In nucleotides, the CDR3 is TGCAGTGCTCGGACAGGGACCACCGGGGAGCTGTTTTTT. It is translated as CSARTGTTGELFF.

This chain links TRBV29-1 with TRBJ1-2; D gene uncertain. Trimming took off 2 bases at V and 7 bases at J, with 14 bases between the two ends. From germline, CDR1 is SQVTM and CDR2 ANQGSEA. This CDR3 has 13 residues. CDR3 sequence: CSVERLLGSGYTF. For the CDR3, the DNA is TGCAGCGTTGAACGGCTACTAGGATCTGGCTACACCTTC.

The rearrangement links TRBV6-6 to TRBJ1-2; possibly TRBD1 for D (5 bases). CDR3 length: 17 amino acids. From germline, CDR1 is MNHNY and CDR2 SVGAGI (reference sequence). V dropped 4 bases and J dropped 4 bases, with 22 bases sitting between them. CDR3 in amino acids: CASSWNQGGGRGYGYTF. CDR3 bases: TGTGCCAGCAGTTGGAATCAGGGTGGAGGGCGGGGCTATGGCTACACCTTC.

This clonotype was recorded a few times. V is TRBV12-3 or TRBV12-4 and J is TRBJ2-5; TRBD1 matches 7 bases. The length of the CDR3 is 16 residues. Losses at the gene ends were 5 bases for V and 5 bases for J; bases not matched to a gene: 14. The CDR3 spells CASSGDRGSFQETQYF. The CDR3, as DNA: TGTGCCAGCAGTGGGGACAGAGGGTCATTCCAGGAGACCCAGTACTTC.

This clonotype showed up just a few times. J is TRBJ2-3 and V is TRBV4-2; D is ambiguous. This CDR3 has 15 residues. Per the germline V gene, CDR1 is LGHNA and CDR2 is YNFKEQ. The ends were cut back, 0 bases at V and 3 bases at J, with 10 bases in the middle. In DNA form, the CDR3 reads TGTGCCAGCAGCCAAGAAGAGGTGGGAACAGATACGCAGTATTTT. Translation gives CASSQEEVGTDTQYF.

This clonotype came up a few times. This chain links TRBV20-1 with TRBJ1-2; 7 nucleotides match TRBD1. This CDR3 has 13 residues. The germline V gene has CDR1 DFQATT and CDR2 SNEGSKA (reference sequence). Losses at the gene ends were 1 base for V and 3 bases for J; bases not matched to a gene: 2. The CDR3 nucleotides are TGCAGTGCTAGAGTTACAGGGGACTATGGCTACACCTTC. It is translated as CSARVTGDYGYTF.

The chain recombines TRBV25-1 with TRBJ1-4, with 11 bases lining up with TRBD1. The V gene's germline CDR1 is MGHDK and CDR2 SYGVNS. Unmatched junction bases numbered 4, after V lost 3 bases and J lost 7 bases. The CDR3 sequence is 15 residues long. CDR3 loop: CASSEGGTGGEKLFF. CDR3 bases: TGTGCCAGCAGTGAGGGGGGGACAGGGGGTGAAAAACTGTTTTTT.

This clonotype appeared many times. The V gene is TRBV18, the J gene TRBJ2-7, with TRBD1 as a possible D gene (6 bases). V dropped 5 bases and J dropped 2 bases, with 10 bases sitting between them. Germline CDR1 and CDR2: KGHSH and LQKENI. This CDR3 has 13 amino acids. The CDR3 sequence: CASSGTGPYEQYF. CDR3 DNA: TGTGCCAGCTCAGGCACAGGGCCCTACGAGCAGTACTTC.

The V gene is TRBV6-1, the J gene TRBJ2-3; TRBD2 matches at 8 bases. Losses at the gene ends were 7 bases for V and 2 bases for J; bases not matched to a gene: 5. The CDR3 loop spans 14 amino acids. Germline V CDR1 and CDR2: MNHNS, SASEGT. The CDR3 protein is CASNRGGPTDTQYF. CDR3 nucleotide sequence: TGTGCCAGCAATCGGGGGGGCCCCACAGATACGCAGTATTTT.

The CDR3 nucleotides are TGTGCCAGCAGTTTGCTGGGGCCCTATGGCTACACCTTC. Translation: CASSLLGPYGYTF. The chain employs TRBV12-3 or TRBV12-4 and TRBJ1-2; possible D gene TRBD1, 5 bases. This CDR3 comprises 13 residues. V lost 3 bases and J 4 bases, leaving 9 bases between the germline ends.

Many counts were recorded for this clonotype. The chain has TRBV27 and TRBJ2-2, with 7 bases aligning to TRBD2. Per germline, CDR1 MNHEY and CDR2 SMNVEV (reference sequence). J gave up 1 base and V 3 bases, and 2 bases lay outside the gene matches. The CDR3 loop spans 15 amino acids. The CDR3 DNA reads as TGTGCCAGCAGTTTCAGCGGGATGAACACCGGGGAGCTGTTTTTT. It specifies CASSFSGMNTGELFF.

J is TRBJ2-6 and V is TRBV25-1; D is unclear. CDR3 length: 16 amino acids. Germline CDR1 MGHDK, CDR2 SYGVNS. V was pared by 4 bases and J by 0 bases, with 10 bases between. The CDR3 DNA is TGTGCCAGCAGTGTCCCAACAAGCTCTGGGGCCAACGTCCTGACTTTC. Protein product: CASSVPTSSGANVLTF.